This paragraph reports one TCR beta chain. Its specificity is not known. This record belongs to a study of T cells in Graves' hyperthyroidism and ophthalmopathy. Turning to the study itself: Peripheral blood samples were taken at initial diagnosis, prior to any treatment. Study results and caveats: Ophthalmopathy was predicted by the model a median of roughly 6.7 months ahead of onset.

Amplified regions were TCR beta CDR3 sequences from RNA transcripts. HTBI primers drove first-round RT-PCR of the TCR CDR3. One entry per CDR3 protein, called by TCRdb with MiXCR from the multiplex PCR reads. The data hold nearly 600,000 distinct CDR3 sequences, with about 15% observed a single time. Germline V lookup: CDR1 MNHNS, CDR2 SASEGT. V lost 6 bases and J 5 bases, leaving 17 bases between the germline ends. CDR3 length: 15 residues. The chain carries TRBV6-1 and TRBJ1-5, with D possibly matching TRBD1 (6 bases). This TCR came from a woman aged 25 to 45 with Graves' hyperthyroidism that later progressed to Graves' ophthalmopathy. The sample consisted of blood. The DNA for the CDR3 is TGTGCCAGCAGCCTCAACAGGGCTCGGGATCAGCCCCAGCATTTT. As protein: CASSLNRARDQPQHF.